A single sample gave rise to the 20 T cell receptor beta chains below, sequenced in a study of cytomegalovirus exposure and HLA in healthy donors (dated by TCRdb to about 2017). The library was made by the immunoSEQ multiplex PCR assay. TCRdb carries this immuneACCESS record with in-frame sequences only. Its versions omit some clonotypes, under half of them owing to an unresolved V gene in the studies checked, with the rest unexplained. The sample yields 70,000 to 75,000 clones; 94% were counted once. The ten largest clones add up to approximately 0.93% of the sample. What was sequenced was PBMCs. The receptor set was obtained from a woman younger than 35 in good health and CMV-seronegative.

The V call is TRBV6-5, the J call TRBJ1-1, with D tentatively TRBD1 (5 bases). Trimming shortened V by 4 bases and J by 2 bases, and 11 bases separated the two germline ends. Germline values: CDR1 MNHEY, CDR2 SVGAGI. The CDR3 is made up of 14 amino acids. CDR3 loop: CASSSSGTNTEAFF. The CDR3 DNA is TGTGCCAGCAGTTCCTCCGGGACTAACACTGAAGCTTTCTTT.

This clone was counted a single time. This chain connects TRBV30 to TRBJ1-5, with 8 bases matching TRBD1. The CDR3 is made up of 15 amino acids. Trimming at V came to 0 bases and at J to 6 bases, leaving 7 bases not matched to a gene. Germline V CDR1 and CDR2: GTSNPN, SVGIG (reference sequence). The CDR3 coding sequence is TGTGCCTGGAGTGTAAGTCAGGGGGCCGCTCAGCCCCAGCATTTT. This gives the protein CAWSVSQGAAQPQHF.

This clone was seen a single time. The rearrangement uses TRBV29-1 and TRBJ2-3, with TRBD1 matching 7 bases. V dropped 4 bases and J dropped 3; count of bases not matched to a gene: 4. Germline CDR1 SQVTM, CDR2 ANQGSEA. The CDR3 sequence is 13 residues long. The DNA for the CDR3 is TGCAGCGTTGTACGACAGGGAACAGATACGCAGTATTTT. Amino acid sequence: CSVVRQGTDTQYF.

The table lists this clone with a count of one. CDR3 coding DNA: TGTGCCAGCAGTGCCTCAGTCGGAAACACCATATATTTT. This codes for CASSASVGNTIYF. The chain employs TRBV25-1 and TRBJ1-3; D unresolved. There are 13 residues in the CDR3. The germline V gene encodes CDR1 MGHDK and CDR2 SYGVNS. Trimming shortened V by 4 bases and J by 4 bases, and 8 bases separated the two germline ends.

The V and J genes are TRBV28 and TRBJ1-2; 7 bases map to TRBD1. V shed 5 bases and J 1 base; nucleotides not matched to a gene: 13. Germline V gene data show CDR1 as MDHEN and CDR2 as SYDVKM. This CDR3 is 17 amino acids long. Written as DNA, the CDR3 is TGTGCCAGCAGTACAGGGACAGCGACAATCGGTAACTATGGCTACACCTTC. Protein product: CASSTGTATIGNYGYTF.

This rearrangement joins TRBV10-3 to TRBJ2-3, with D possibly TRBD2 on 5 matching bases. CDR1 and CDR2 from the germline V gene are ENHRY and SYGVKD. The CDR3 covers 15 residues. Between the trimmed V and J ends, which lost 0 bases and 3 bases, there was a span of 10 bases. CDR3 region: CAISESGVGTDTQYF. The CDR3 region has the DNA TGTGCCATCAGTGAGTCGGGAGTGGGGACAGATACGCAGTATTTT.

V is TRBV7-7 and J is TRBJ2-5; a possible D gene is TRBD2 (6 bases). CDR1 is SSHAT, CDR2 FNYEAQ, per germline (reference sequence). The CDR3 runs 15 residues. CDR3 DNA sequence: TGTGCTAGCGCGACTCGGGAGTACCCTCAAGAGACCCAGTACTTC. Translated: CASATREYPQETQYF. The whole variable domain, remainder taken from reference TRBV7-7 and TRBJ2-5, is GAGVSQSPRYKVTKRGQDVTLRCDPISSHATLYWYQQALGQGPEFLTYFNYEAQPDKSGLPSDRFSAERPEGSISTLTIQRTEQRDSAMYRCASATREYPQETQYFGPGTRLLVL.

The chain combines TRBV27 with TRBJ2-7; D call uncertain. This CDR3 has 14 residues. With 3 bases removed from V and 0 bases from J, the gap between germline ends came to 9 bases. Looked up from germline, CDR1 is MNHEY and CDR2 is SMNVEV (reference sequence). DNA for the CDR3: TGTGCCAGCAGTTTGAGGCGGAACTCCTACGAGCAGTACTTC. This translates into CASSLRRNSYEQYF.

V is TRBV9 and J is TRBJ1-5; tentative D call: TRBD1 (5 bases). This CDR3 comprises 15 residues. V dropped 2 bases and J dropped 3 bases, with 12 bases sitting between them. CDR1 SGDLS and CDR2 YYNGEE come from the germline V gene. In DNA form, the CDR3 reads TGTGCCAGCAGCGTGCAGGGCCAGTTCAATCAGCCCCAGCATTTT. Amino acids: CASSVQGQFNQPQHF.

The chain recombines TRBV7-2 with TRBJ1-2; 10 bases align to TRBD1. Germline CDR1 reads SGHTA; CDR2 reads FQGNSA. V lost 3 bases and J lost 11; bases outside the gene matches: 6. This CDR3 spans 13 amino acids. In DNA form, the CDR3 reads TGTGCCAGCAGCTTTGACTTGGGACAGGGGTACACCTTC. This encodes CASSFDLGQGYTF.

A single count supports this clone. The rearrangement uses TRBV28 and TRBJ2-5; 16 positions match TRBD2. Germline CDR1 reads MDHEN; CDR2 reads SYDVKM. CDR3 length equals 19 residues. Trimming at V came to 6 bases and at J to 5 bases, leaving 15 bases not matched to a gene. The CDR3 bases are TGTGCCAGCAGCCCACCGGGACTAGCGGGAGGGCTCGGGGAGGAGACCCAGTACTTC. It encodes CASSPPGLAGGLGEETQYF. The full variable domain, in which reference TRBV28 and TRBJ2-5 provide the parts outside the CDR3, is DVKVTQSSRYLVKRTGEKVFLECVQDMDHENMFWYRQDPGLGLRLIYFSYDVKMKEKGDIPEGYSVSREKKERFSLILESASTNQTSMYLCASSPPGLAGGLGEETQYFGPGTRLLVL.

The chain has TRBV6-5 and TRBJ2-1; 11 nucleotides align to TRBD2. V lost 2 bases to trimming and J lost 8 bases; unmatched junction nucleotides: 8. The length of the CDR3 is 16 residues. CDR1 MNHEY and CDR2 SVGAGI come from the germline V gene. The CDR3 region has the DNA TGTGCCAGCAGTTACGCCACTAGCGGGAGAGGGTATGAGCAGTTCTTC. It codes for CASSYATSGRGYEQFF.

The CDR3 region is CASSDTPGSPLHF. CDR3 coding DNA: TGTGCCAGCAGTGATACCCCCGGTTCACCCCTCCACTTT. The chain links TRBV27 to TRBJ1-6; no reliable D call. The CDR3 consists of 13 residues. Germline-derived CDR1 and CDR2 are MNHEY and SMNVEV (reference sequence). The V gene lost 5 bases and the J gene lost 9 bases, with 11 bases spanning the gap.

This chain links TRBV19 with TRBJ2-5, with D perhaps TRBD2 (7 bases). Germline V gene lookup returns CDR1 LNHDA and CDR2 SQIVND (reference sequence). The CDR3 sequence is 16 residues long. V lost 5 bases and J 4 bases, leaving 20 bases between the germline ends. The CDR3 DNA reads TGTGCCAGTAGTTTGATAGGGGGGGATCGAAGAGAGACCCAGTACTTC. Its protein product is CASSLIGGDRRETQYF.

This chain joins TRBV7-9 and TRBJ2-7; 11 nucleotides match TRBD2. The V and J ends lost 2 bases and 1 base, in that order; junction bases with no gene match: 10. Germline loops: CDR1 SEHNR, CDR2 FQNEAQ (reference sequence). The CDR3 has 18 residues. CDR3 in DNA: TGTGCCAGCAGCTTACGGGAACCGGGACTAGCGGATTCCTACGAGCAGTACTTC. Translating it yields CASSLREPGLADSYEQYF.

The chain recombines TRBV7-8 with TRBJ2-2; D is perhaps TRBD2 (6 bases). CDR3 size: 16 residues. Trimming cost V 0 bases and J 2 bases, with 10 bases left between them. Germline CDR1 is SGHVS and CDR2 is FQNEAQ. The CDR3 region is CASSLARGLNTGELFF. In DNA, the CDR3 is TGTGCCAGCAGCTTAGCGCGGGGCTTAAACACCGGGGAGCTGTTTTTT.

The chain recombines TRBV7-9 with TRBJ2-7, with 13 nucleotides matching TRBD2. The CDR3 is 14 amino acids. Germline assignment: CDR1 SEHNR and CDR2 FQNEAQ (reference sequence). The V and J ends lost 3 bases and 6 bases, in that order; junction bases with no gene match: 2. CDR3 loop: CASSFGLAGVEQYF. DNA of the CDR3: TGTGCCAGCAGCTTCGGACTAGCGGGAGTCGAGCAGTACTTC.

This chain connects TRBV6-6 to TRBJ1-1; 9 bases align to TRBD1. Per the germline V gene, CDR1 is MNHNY and CDR2 is SVGAGI (reference sequence). The ends lost 6 bases at V and 0 bases at J; junction bases unmatched: 5. This CDR3 region has 15 residues. The CDR3 DNA reads TGTGCCAGCAGCCACAGGGGGCAGGTGAACACTGAAGCTTTCTTT. Protein: CASSHRGQVNTEAFF.

The rearrangement joins TRBV7-6 to TRBJ1-2, with D hard to call. V was clipped by 4 bases and J by 3 bases, with 9 bases between them. The germline V gene has CDR1 SGHVS and CDR2 FNYEAQ. The CDR3 extends over 13 amino acids. CDR3 sequence reads: CASSSPGDYGYTF. The CDR3 nucleotides are TGTGCCAGCAGCTCCCCCGGGGACTATGGCTACACCTTC.

The chain has TRBV10-3 and TRBJ2-7; TRBD1 matches 7 bases. Germline values: CDR1 ENHRY, CDR2 SYGVKD. The ends lost 3 bases at V and 7 bases at J; junction bases unmatched: 15. This CDR3 contains 16 residues. The CDR3 loop is CAISDYARQGTSEQYF. The CDR3 region has the DNA TGTGCCATCAGTGATTACGCGAGACAGGGAACGAGTGAGCAGTACTTC.